This TCR beta chain was sequenced in a study of neurological immune-mediated disorders. General study findings and limits: The level of TCR clonal expansion was highest in patients with HTLV-1-associated myelopathy and lowest in multiple sclerosis, where it fell below the level seen in healthy controls. None of the CDR3 amino acid sequences in expanded clones turned up in more than one subject, which points to private repertoires in all groups.

Unsorted libraries were prepared from 2 million PBMCs held at -80 C. This CDR3 region has 14 residues. Looked up from germline, CDR1 is ENHRY and CDR2 is SYGVKD. V gave up 6 bases and J gave up 2 bases, with 14 bases separating them. The authors made cDNA by 5'RACE with 10-nucleotide random UMIs. In TCRdb, the 5' RACE reads were re-called with MiXCR into one record per CDR3 protein. This sample has 46,000 or so distinct CDR3 sequences, with 3.5% to 5.5% found just once. At least ten counts were recorded for this clonotype. Its antigen is undetermined. This receptor was obtained from a woman aged 55 to 70 with multiple sclerosis. V and J are TRBV10-3 and TRBJ2-7, with D possibly TRBD1 on 6 matching bases. Sequenced: PBMCs. The DNA of the CDR3 is TGTGCCATCAGCCCGGACAGAGATACCTACGAGCAGTACTTC. This sequence encodes CAISPDRDTYEQYF.